These 18 T cell receptor beta chains came from one sample sequenced in a study of blood T cell repertoires in COVID-19. The protocol was immunoSEQ multiplex PCR, while the TCRdb copy is restricted to in-frame clones and leaves out a portion. This sample has approximately 130,000 clones, with roughly four fifths found just once. Sequencing was carried out using peripheral blood. These receptor sequences come from a human donor in a cohort sampled during active COVID-19.

The genes are TRBV6-1 and TRBJ1-1; a possible D gene is TRBD1 (5 bases). Trimming took 3 bases from V and 4 from J, leaving 15 bases between them. CDR1 is MNHNS, CDR2 SASEGT, per germline. This CDR3 contains 15 residues. The CDR3 region is CASSDPGFESTEAFF. CDR3 DNA: TGTGCCAGCAGTGATCCAGGGTTCGAATCCACTGAAGCTTTCTTT.

The chain recombines TRBV3-1 (or the pseudogene TRBV3-2) with TRBJ2-7; possible D gene TRBD1, 6 bases. The CDR3 extends over 12 amino acids. V dropped 4 bases and J dropped 3 bases, with 7 bases sitting between them. Germline CDR1 is LGHDT and CDR2 is YNNKEL (reference sequence). CDR3 coding DNA: TGTGCCAGCAGCCGGGACAACTACGAGCAGTACTTC. It codes for CASSRDNYEQYF.

The V gene is TRBV27, the J gene TRBJ2-7; D unclear. This CDR3 has 13 residues. CDR1 is MNHEY, CDR2 SMNVEV, per germline (reference sequence). Trimming took off 6 bases at V and 2 bases at J, with 11 bases between the two ends. CDR3 in DNA: TGTGCCAGCAGGTCTTCTCGGGCCTACGAGCAGTACTTC. Its translation: CASRSSRAYEQYF.

The J gene is TRBJ2-6, the V gene TRBV30; no reliable D call. This CDR3 has 17 amino acids. CDR1 and CDR2 from the germline V gene are GTSNPN and SVGIG (reference sequence). Between the trimmed V and J ends, which lost 0 bases and 0 bases, there was a span of 12 bases. CDR3 in DNA: TGTGCCTGGAGTGTAGTAGTGGGCAGCTCTGGGGCCAACGTCCTGACTTTC. Translation: CAWSVVVGSSGANVLTF.

The rearrangement uses TRBV10-3 and TRBJ2-6; perhaps TRBD1 as D (6 bases). Trimming removed 4 bases at V and 0 bases at J, with 16 bases between. Germline assignment: CDR1 ENHRY and CDR2 SYGVKD. This CDR3 has 18 residues. The CDR3 region is CAISATGSGNSGANVLTF. In DNA form, the CDR3 reads TGTGCCATCAGTGCAACAGGGTCTGGAAACTCTGGGGCCAACGTCCTGACTTTC.

The CDR3 region is CASSSSGGDEQYF. DNA for the CDR3: TGTGCCAGCAGCTCCTCGGGGGGGGACGAGCAGTACTTC. J is TRBJ2-7 and V is TRBV13, with 8 nucleotides matching TRBD2. V gave up 4 bases and J gave up 5 bases; unmatched junction bases: 4. This CDR3 comprises 13 residues. The germline V gene encodes CDR1 PRHDT and CDR2 FYEKMQ (reference sequence).

Only one count was recorded for this clone. The CDR3 protein is CASSQGWGQGGSGELFF. CDR3 sequence (DNA): TGCGCCAGCAGCCAAGGTTGGGGACAGGGAGGTTCGGGGGAGCTGTTTTTT. The V and J genes are TRBV4-1 and TRBJ2-2, with TRBD1 matching over 9 bases. Trimming cost V 1 base and J 8 bases; bases outside gene matches: 11. The length of the CDR3 is 17 residues. Germline-derived CDR1 and CDR2 are MGHRA and YSYEKL.

This clone occurred many times. V gene TRBV19 combines with J gene TRBJ1-2; D may be TRBD1 (5 bases). The germline V gene encodes CDR1 LNHDA and CDR2 SQIVND (reference sequence). The CDR3 consists of 15 residues. The V end lost 7 bases, the J end lost 0 bases, and 15 bases lay between the germline ends. DNA of the CDR3: TGTGCCAGTACCTCCTCGGGGGGAGCTAACTATGGCTACACCTTC. Protein product: CASTSSGGANYGYTF. The complete variable domain, with remaining parts taken from reference TRBV19 and TRBJ1-2, reads DGGITQSPKYLFRKEGQNVTLSCEQNLNHDAMYWYRQDPGQGLRLIYYSQIVNDFQKGDIAEGYSVSREKKESFPLTVTSAQKNPTAFYLCASTSSGGANYGYTFGSGTRLTVV.

A note on this clone: Germline is not matched at one junction end, which may reflect a read error. J is TRBJ1-1 and V is TRBV3-1 (or the pseudogene TRBV3-2), with 7 nucleotides matching TRBD1. The CDR3 spans 15 residues. Germline lookup yields CDR1 LGHDT and CDR2 YNNKEL (reference sequence). CDR3 sequence reads: CVSSREGQLNTEAFF. CDR3 in DNA: TGTGTCAGCAGCCGCGAGGGACAGCTGAACACTGAAGCTTTCTTT.

The chain employs TRBV10-3 and TRBJ2-7, with TRBD1 as a possible D gene (6 bases). Germline loops: CDR1 ENHRY, CDR2 SYGVKD. V lost 4 bases and J lost 4, with 14 bases in between. This CDR3 comprises 14 residues. For the CDR3, the DNA is TGTGCCATCAGTGCGGACAGCCCGGGGTACGAGCAGTACTTC. This gives the protein CAISADSPGYEQYF.

This rearrangement joins TRBV4-2 to TRBJ1-4, with 8 positions matching TRBD1. Germline CDR1 reads LGHNA; CDR2 reads YNFKEQ. This CDR3 is built from 15 residues. J was trimmed by 6 bases and V by 2 bases; bases with no gene match: 5. This CDR3 reads CASSQPQDRDEKLFF. The CDR3 region has the DNA TGTGCCAGCAGCCAACCGCAGGACAGGGATGAAAAACTGTTTTTT.

The genes are TRBV28 and TRBJ1-5; 7 bases align to TRBD1. This CDR3 contains 15 residues. CDR1 and CDR2 from the germline V gene are MDHEN and SYDVKM. V shed 6 bases and J 0 bases; nucleotides not matched to a gene: 5. CDR3 coding DNA: TGTGCCAGCAGGACACAGGGGTATAGCAATCAGCCCCAGCATTTT. The encoded protein is CASRTQGYSNQPQHF.

The genes are TRBV7-7 and TRBJ2-7, with D possibly TRBD1 on 6 matching bases. Germline CDR1 and CDR2: SSHAT and FNYEAQ (reference sequence). Trimming shortened V by 2 bases and J by 3 bases, and 8 bases separated the two germline ends. The CDR3 runs to 13 residues. Here the CDR3 reads CASSLSRGYEQYF. CDR3 nucleotide sequence: TGTGCCAGCAGCTTATCCAGGGGCTACGAGCAGTACTTC.

V gene TRBV29-1 combines with J gene TRBJ1-1; 8 bases match TRBD1. The ends lost 4 bases at V and 5 bases at J; junction bases unmatched: 12. The CDR3 is 15 residues long. CDR1 is SQVTM, CDR2 ANQGSEA, per germline. Here the CDR3 DNA reads TGCAGCGTTGGCGGACAGGGAGGGGCCGGGACTGAAGCTTTCTTT. The encoded protein is CSVGGQGGAGTEAFF.

The chain combines TRBV4-2 with TRBJ2-1; D is perhaps TRBD2 (6 bases). The V gene's germline CDR1 is LGHNA and CDR2 YNFKEQ. The CDR3 is made up of 15 amino acids. Between the trimmed V and J ends, which lost 0 bases and 8 bases, there was a span of 14 bases. The CDR3 DNA follows: TGTGCCAGCAGCCAAGAAATGGTGGGGGGTGATGAGCAGTTCTTC. It translates to CASSQEMVGGDEQFF.

This chain connects TRBV4-2 to TRBJ1-4; D is uncertain. This CDR3 is built from 14 residues. The ends were cut back, 0 bases at V and 7 bases at J, with 9 bases in the middle. Germline V gives CDR1 LGHNA, CDR2 YNFKEQ. In nucleotides, the CDR3 is TGTGCCAGCAGCCAAGATCTTTCGGGTGAAAAACTGTTTTTT. As protein: CASSQDLSGEKLFF.

The V gene is TRBV19, the J gene TRBJ2-3, with D maybe TRBD1 (6 bases). Germline assignment: CDR1 LNHDA and CDR2 SQIVND (reference sequence). The length of the CDR3 is 16 residues. Between the trimmed V and J ends, which lost 6 bases and 3 bases, there was a span of 19 bases. In DNA form, the CDR3 reads TGTGCCAGTAGCCTGGACTGGGCCACAGGGACAGATACGCAGTATTTT. It encodes CASSLDWATGTDTQYF. The full variable domain, with the rest looked up from reference TRBV19 and TRBJ2-3, is DGGITQSPKYLFRKEGQNVTLSCEQNLNHDAMYWYRQDPGQGLRLIYYSQIVNDFQKGDIAEGYSVSREKKESFPLTVTSAQKNPTAFYLCASSLDWATGTDTQYFGPGTRLTVL.

The V gene is TRBV25-1, the J gene TRBJ2-3; 8 positions match TRBD1. J gave up 1 base and V 3 bases, and 0 bases lay outside the gene matches. The CDR3 spans 14 residues. CDR1 is MGHDK, CDR2 SYGVNS, per germline. The CDR3 here is CASSEGQGTDTQYF. The DNA for the CDR3 is TGTGCCAGCAGTGAGGGACAGGGCACAGATACGCAGTATTTT.